This T cell receptor beta chain was captured in a study of blood T cell repertoires in COVID-19. Across the study: Collection of acute and convalescent COVID-19 samples took place in the United States, Italy and Spain. Sources were T cells, B-cell-depleted T cells, or PBMCs; the material itself was cDNA or gDNA.

How the authors handled the data: Counts of nucleated cells, estimated from reference gene primer amplification, were obtained. Produced via immunoSEQ multiplex PCR; TCRdb's table is partial and in-frame only. That table supplies the V and J calls and clone size; D and trimming were determined from the DNA. This sample has 30,000 to 40,000 clones; 88% occur once, and the top ten carry about 31%. Germline assignment: CDR1 WNHNN and CDR2 SYGVQD (reference sequence). The CDR3 totals 16 residues. About this clone itself: A junction end diverges from the germline sequence, so it may reflect a read error.

The chain has TRBV10-1 and TRBJ2-6; D unclear. The TCR sequence derives from an older man with active COVID-19. Material: peripheral blood. The CDR3 bases are TGCGCCAGCAACGGGTTCTCTCTCTCTCGGGCCAACGTCCTGACTTTC. This encodes CASNGFSLSRANVLTF.